A single sample is the source of the 26 T cell receptor beta chains below, sequenced in a study of CD8 T cells in Susac syndrome. It was with random hexamers that about 0.45 to 1 ug RNA was reverse transcribed. MiXCR, run by TCRdb on the immunoSEQ multiplex PCR reads, gives a single entry per CDR3 protein. The sample records 95,000 to 150,000 distinct CDR3 sequences, around 94% being singletons. The sample consisted of CD4+ T cells from PBMCs. Every receptor here comes from a human donor in good health.

The chain recombines TRBV20-1 with TRBJ2-3; 7 bases match TRBD2. The CDR3 length is 13 residues. J gave up 3 bases and V 6 bases, and 6 bases lay outside the gene matches. Germline-derived CDR1 and CDR2 are DFQATT and SNEGSKA (reference sequence). The chain's CDR3 is CSAPGLRTDTQYF. CDR3 bases: TGCAGTGCGCCGGGACTAAGGACAGATACGCAGTATTTT.

The V call is TRBV27, the J call TRBJ2-7; TRBD1 aligns across 9 bases. The V gene end was trimmed by 6 bases and the J gene end by 3 bases; junction bases not matched to a gene: 9. In germline, CDR1 is MNHEY, CDR2 SMNVEV (reference sequence). This CDR3 region has 15 residues. The CDR3 bases are TGTGCCAGCAGCCCCGGGACAGGGAAGAACTACGAGCAGTACTTC. Translated: CASSPGTGKNYEQYF.

This rearrangement joins TRBV20-1 to TRBJ2-2; D may be TRBD2 (6 bases). V was clipped by 1 base and J by 7 bases, with 19 bases between them. CDR3 length equals 16 residues. CDR1 and CDR2 from the germline V gene are DFQATT and SNEGSKA (reference sequence). CDR3 sequence: CSARGPLAPEGGELFF. In DNA form, the CDR3 reads TGCAGTGCTAGAGGTCCCCTAGCCCCGGAGGGCGGGGAGCTGTTTTTT.

The chain carries TRBV20-1 and TRBJ1-3; D is ambiguous. The CDR3 is made up of 18 amino acids. V shed 1 base and J shed 4 bases, with 23 bases lying between them. Looked up from germline, CDR1 is DFQATT and CDR2 is SNEGSKA (reference sequence). This CDR3 reads CSARGVDGRPELGNTIYF. CDR3 DNA: TGCAGTGCTAGAGGGGTGGACGGCCGACCCGAACTCGGAAACACCATATATTTT.

In nucleotides, the CDR3 is TGTGCCAGTAGTTTAGTTTGGGTGGACAGCCGAAACTATGGCTACACCTTC. It codes for CASSLVWVDSRNYGYTF. The V call is TRBV19, the J call TRBJ1-2, with a possible D match to TRBD1 (6 bases). Trimming removed 5 bases from V and 2 bases from J, with 21 bases in between. The germline CDR1 and CDR2 sequences are LNHDA and SQIVND (reference sequence). This CDR3 has 17 amino acids. The variable domain in full, completed from reference TRBV19 and TRBJ1-2, reads DGGITQSPKYLFRKEGQNVTLSCEQNLNHDAMYWYRQDPGQGLRLIYYSQIVNDFQKGDIAEGYSVSREKKESFPLTVTSAQKNPTAFYLCASSLVWVDSRNYGYTFGSGTRLTVV.

V is TRBV29-1 and J is TRBJ2-3; D is unresolved. CDR1 and CDR2 from the germline V gene are SQVTM and ANQGSEA. V dropped 7 bases and J dropped 0 bases, with 11 bases sitting between them. The CDR3 loop spans 13 amino acids. The CDR3 loop is CSAQTRSTDTQYF. Written as DNA, the CDR3 is TGCAGCGCCCAGACCCGGAGCACAGATACGCAGTATTTT.

The V gene is TRBV10-1, the J gene TRBJ1-1; D gene ambiguous. Trimming took off 6 bases at V and 1 base at J, with 15 bases between the two ends. Germline loops: CDR1 WNHNN, CDR2 SYGVQD (reference sequence). The length of the CDR3 is 15 residues. The CDR3: CASSPNAIPNTEAFF. CDR3 nucleotides: TGCGCCAGCAGCCCAAACGCCATTCCGAACACTGAAGCTTTCTTT.

This clonotype has just one count. The genes are TRBV5-1 and TRBJ2-7, with TRBD2 matching 10 bases. Germline V gives CDR1 SGHRS, CDR2 YFSETQ. The CDR3 runs 15 residues. Unmatched junction bases numbered 6, after V lost 1 base and J lost 5 bases. CDR3 nucleotide sequence: TGCGCCAGCAGCTTGTTCACTAGCGGGAAGAACGAGCAGTACTTC. This codes for CASSLFTSGKNEQYF.

The chain is built from TRBV18 and TRBJ1-2; no clear D gene. Germline loops: CDR1 KGHSH, CDR2 LQKENI. V dropped 2 bases and J dropped 2 bases, with 6 bases sitting between them. The CDR3 contains 13 residues. The CDR3: CASSPEKNYGYTF. In nucleotides, the CDR3 is TGTGCCAGCTCACCAGAAAAGAACTATGGCTACACCTTC.

This clonotype occurred once. This chain links TRBV19 with TRBJ2-2; 7 bases are a match to TRBD1. The germline V gene has CDR1 LNHDA and CDR2 SQIVND (reference sequence). The CDR3 loop spans 21 amino acids. Germline trimming cut 2 bases from V and 4 bases from J; bases unmatched to any gene: 22. The CDR3 DNA follows: TGTGCCAGTAGTATAAATTCTAGGGGGCGATCTATCTTTTACGGCACCGGGGAGCTGTTTTTT. Translated, it gives CASSINSRGRSIFYGTGELFF.

The chain joins TRBV2 to TRBJ2-1; the D gene is possibly TRBD1 (6 bases). The CDR3 consists of 15 residues. The germline CDR1 and CDR2 sequences are SNHLY and FYNNEI. V gave up 6 bases and J gave up 5 bases, with 17 bases separating them. The CDR3, as DNA: TGTGCCAGCAGCCCGGGACAAGCTATGGACAATGAGCAGTTCTTC. This gives the protein CASSPGQAMDNEQFF.

The chain carries TRBV6-2 or TRBV6-3 and TRBJ2-5; 7 bases are a match to TRBD2. CDR1 MNHEY and CDR2 SVGEGT come from the germline V gene. Trimming at V came to 2 bases and at J to 4 bases, leaving 7 bases not matched to a gene. This CDR3 has 15 residues. CDR3 loop: CASSYPGLVGETQYF. The CDR3 region has the DNA TGTGCCAGCAGTTACCCAGGACTAGTAGGAGAGACCCAGTACTTC.

This chain connects TRBV6-5 to TRBJ2-3; D is uncertain. The CDR3 runs 17 residues. Trimming shortened V by 3 bases and J by 0 bases, and 16 bases separated the two germline ends. In germline, CDR1 is MNHEY, CDR2 SVGAGI. CDR3 region: CASSYRGPKPSTDTQYF. Here the CDR3 DNA reads TGTGCCAGCAGTTATCGCGGTCCAAAACCTAGCACAGATACGCAGTATTTT.

The chain combines TRBV5-1 with TRBJ2-5; D might be TRBD1 or TRBD2, each matching 5 bases. This CDR3 region has 14 residues. The V end was cut by 0 bases, the J end by 3 bases, with 9 bases between. Germline CDR1 is SGHRS and CDR2 is YFSETQ. The CDR3: CASSLGGAKETQYF. In nucleotides, the CDR3 is TGCGCCAGCAGCTTGGGAGGGGCGAAAGAGACCCAGTACTTC.

The chain employs TRBV4-1 and TRBJ2-5; the D is unclear. CDR3 length equals 14 residues. Germline V gives CDR1 MGHRA, CDR2 YSYEKL. V was clipped by 1 base and J by 2 bases, with 8 bases between them. CDR3 sequence (DNA): TGCGCCAGCAGCCAAGTCCAGGTACAAGAGACCCAGTACTTC. The encoded protein is CASSQVQVQETQYF.

The gene calls are TRBV7-2 and TRBJ1-2; D gene uncertain. Germline CDR1 and CDR2: SGHTA and FQGNSA. Deletions cut 1 base from V and 0 bases from J, with 12 bases between. This CDR3 comprises 16 residues. The DNA for the CDR3 is TGTGCCAGCAGCTTAGGGGCAGGACTATCTAACTATGGCTACACCTTC. Its protein product is CASSLGAGLSNYGYTF. The full variable domain, with the rest looked up from reference TRBV7-2 and TRBJ1-2, is GAGVSQSPSNKVTEKGKDVELRCDPISGHTALYWYRQSLGQGLEFLIYFQGNSAPDKSGLPSDRFSAERTGGSVSTLTIQRTQQEDSAVYLCASSLGAGLSNYGYTFGSGTRLTVV.

The chain uses TRBV5-1 and TRBJ2-3; 9 bases are shared with TRBD2. V shed 2 bases, J shed 4 bases, and the junction held 5 bases outside the gene matches. CDR1 is SGHRS, CDR2 YFSETQ, per germline. This CDR3 contains 15 residues. The CDR3 loop is CASSFSGGNSDTQYF. For the CDR3, the DNA is TGCGCCAGCAGCTTCAGCGGGGGGAATTCAGATACGCAGTATTTT.

This chain links TRBV2 with TRBJ1-5, with a weak D call TRBD1 (6 bases). This CDR3 spans 14 amino acids. V shed 1 base and J shed 7 bases, with 11 bases lying between them. CDR1 SNHLY and CDR2 FYNNEI come from the germline V gene. CDR3 sequence reads: CASSEERGRQPQHF. The CDR3 DNA is TGTGCCAGCAGTGAAGAGCGGGGGCGGCAGCCCCAGCATTTT. The full variable domain, with the rest looked up from reference TRBV2 and TRBJ1-5, is EPEVTQTPSHQVTQMGQEVILRCVPISNHLYFYWYRQILGQKVEFLVSFYNNEISEKSEIFDDQFSVERPDGSNFTLKIRSTKLEDSAMYFCASSEERGRQPQHFGDGTRLSIL.

The genes are TRBV20-1 and TRBJ1-4; no definite D call. V was clipped by 3 bases and J by 6 bases, with 11 bases between them. CDR3 size: 13 residues. The V gene's germline CDR1 is DFQATT and CDR2 SNEGSKA (reference sequence). The CDR3 DNA is TGCAGTGCTAGTGGAGTATTGCATGAAAAACTGTTTTTT. Its protein product is CSASGVLHEKLFF.

In nucleotides, the CDR3 is TGTGCCAGCAGGGAACTTAGCGGGGATTCCTACAATGAGCAGTTCTTC. Its translation: CASRELSGDSYNEQFF. This chain joins TRBV2 and TRBJ2-1; 8 bases match TRBD2. V was clipped by 6 bases and J by 1 base; unmatched bases: 8. Germline V CDR1 and CDR2: SNHLY, FYNNEI. CDR3 length equals 16 residues.

V is TRBV2 and J is TRBJ2-3, with D perhaps matching TRBD2 (5 bases). The length of the CDR3 is 14 residues. In germline, CDR1 is SNHLY, CDR2 FYNNEI. V gave up 8 bases and J gave up 4 bases, with 16 bases separating them. The DNA of the CDR3 is TGTGCCAGCTGCCGGGGTTTCGGGGCAGATACGCAGTATTTT. This gives the protein CASCRGFGADTQYF.

The chain links TRBV6-5 to TRBJ1-1; D is possibly TRBD1 (5 bases). CDR3 length: 13 residues. Germline-derived CDR1 and CDR2 are MNHEY and SVGAGI. Trimming shortened V by 6 bases and J by 8 bases, and 16 bases separated the two germline ends. DNA for the CDR3: TGTGCCAGCAGCCTACCGGGAGGGGCAGAAGCTTTCTTT. Translated, it gives CASSLPGGAEAFF.

CDR3 loop: CSARDLQGDEQYF. Written as DNA, the CDR3 is TGCAGTGCTAGAGATTTACAGGGGGACGAGCAGTACTTC. The chain joins TRBV20-1 to TRBJ2-7; 8 bases align to TRBD1. The trim removed 0 bases at V and 5 bases at J, leaving 3 bases unmatched. CDR3 length equals 13 residues. CDR1 and CDR2 from the germline V gene are DFQATT and SNEGSKA (reference sequence).

The genes are TRBV27 and TRBJ2-3, with D unresolved. Germline V gene lookup returns CDR1 MNHEY and CDR2 SMNVEV (reference sequence). V lost 5 bases to trimming and J lost 4 bases, with 13 bases between them. The CDR3 is 14 amino acids. The CDR3 coding sequence is TGTGCCAGCAGTCCCCAAGGTGCCTCAGATACGCAGTATTTT. This translates into CASSPQGASDTQYF.

This chain links TRBV11-2 with TRBJ2-7; no reliable D call. The CDR3 totals 17 residues. The germline V gene has CDR1 SGHAT and CDR2 FQNNGV. Trimming took off 1 base at V and 0 bases at J, with 16 bases between the two ends. CDR3 DNA sequence: TGTGCCAGCAGCTTAGGGAGTGGGCTCATCAGCTCCTACGAGCAGTACTTC. Amino acid sequence: CASSLGSGLISSYEQYF.

This rearrangement joins TRBV7-2 to TRBJ1-5, with TRBD1 as a possible D gene (5 bases). Germline V gives CDR1 SGHTA, CDR2 FQGNSA. With 5 bases removed from V and 2 bases from J, the gap between germline ends came to 7 bases. This CDR3 comprises 13 residues. The CDR3 region has the DNA TGTGCCAGCAGCCCACAGGGCAATCAGCCCCAGCATTTT. Protein product: CASSPQGNQPQHF.